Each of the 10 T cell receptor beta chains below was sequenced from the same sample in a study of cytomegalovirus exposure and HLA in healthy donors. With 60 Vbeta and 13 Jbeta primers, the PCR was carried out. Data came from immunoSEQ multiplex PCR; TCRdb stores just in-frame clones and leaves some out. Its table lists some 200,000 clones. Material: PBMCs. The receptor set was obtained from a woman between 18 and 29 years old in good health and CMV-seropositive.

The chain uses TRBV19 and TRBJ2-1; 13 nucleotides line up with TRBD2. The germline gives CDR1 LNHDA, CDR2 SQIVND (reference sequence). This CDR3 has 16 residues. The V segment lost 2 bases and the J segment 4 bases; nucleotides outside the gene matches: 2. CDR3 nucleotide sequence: TGTGCCAGTAGTATAAGACTAGCGGGGGGATACAATGAGCAGTTCTTC. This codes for CASSIRLAGGYNEQFF.

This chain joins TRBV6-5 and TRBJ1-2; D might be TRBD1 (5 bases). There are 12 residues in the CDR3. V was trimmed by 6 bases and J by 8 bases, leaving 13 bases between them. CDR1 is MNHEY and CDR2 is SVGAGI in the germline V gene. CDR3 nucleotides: TGTGCCAGCAGAGGACAATCCAGAGGCTACACCTTC. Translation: CASRGQSRGYTF.

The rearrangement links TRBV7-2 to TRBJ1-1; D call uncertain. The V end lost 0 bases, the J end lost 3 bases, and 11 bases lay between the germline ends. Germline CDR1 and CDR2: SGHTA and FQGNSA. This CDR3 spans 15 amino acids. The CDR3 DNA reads TGTGCCAGCAGCTTAGCGACAACTCGCTACACTGAAGCTTTCTTT. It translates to CASSLATTRYTEAFF.

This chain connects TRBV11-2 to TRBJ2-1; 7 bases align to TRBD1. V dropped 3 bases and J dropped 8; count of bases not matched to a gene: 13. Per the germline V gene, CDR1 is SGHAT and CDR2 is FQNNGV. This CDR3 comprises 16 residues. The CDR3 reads CASSFLRGRSIDEQFF. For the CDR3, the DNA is TGTGCCAGCAGCTTTTTGAGGGGGCGCAGTATCGATGAGCAGTTCTTC. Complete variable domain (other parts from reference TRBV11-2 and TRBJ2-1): EAGVAQSPRYKIIEKRQSVAFWCNPISGHATLYWYQQILGQGPKLLIQFQNNGVVDDSQLPKDRFSAERLKGVDSTLKIQPAKLEDSAVYLCASSFLRGRSIDEQFFGPGTRLTVL.

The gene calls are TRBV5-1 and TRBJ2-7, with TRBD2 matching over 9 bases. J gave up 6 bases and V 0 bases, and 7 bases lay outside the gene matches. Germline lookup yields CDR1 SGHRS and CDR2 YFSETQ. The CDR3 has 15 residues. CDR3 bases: TGCGCCAGCAGCTTGGCCTATAGCGGGAGTACCGAGCAGTACTTC. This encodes CASSLAYSGSTEQYF.

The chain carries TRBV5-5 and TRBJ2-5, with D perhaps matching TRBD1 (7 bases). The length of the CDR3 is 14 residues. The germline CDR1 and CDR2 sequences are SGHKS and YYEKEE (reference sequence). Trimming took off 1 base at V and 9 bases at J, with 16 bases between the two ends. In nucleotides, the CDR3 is TGTGCCAGCAGCTTGACGGGGGACAGCACGGCCCAGTACTTC. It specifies CASSLTGDSTAQYF.

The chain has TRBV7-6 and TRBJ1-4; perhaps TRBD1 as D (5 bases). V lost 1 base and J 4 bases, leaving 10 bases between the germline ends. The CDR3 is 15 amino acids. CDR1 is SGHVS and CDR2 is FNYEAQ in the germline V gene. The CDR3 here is CASSLGQTVNEKLFF. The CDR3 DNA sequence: TGTGCCAGCAGCTTAGGGCAGACAGTTAATGAAAAACTGTTTTTT.

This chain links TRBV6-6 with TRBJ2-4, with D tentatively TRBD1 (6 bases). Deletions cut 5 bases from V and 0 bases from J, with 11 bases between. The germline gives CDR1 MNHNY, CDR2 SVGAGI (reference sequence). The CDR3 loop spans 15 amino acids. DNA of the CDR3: TGTGCCAGCAGTCCAGGGGTCCTAGCCAAAAACATTCAGTACTTC. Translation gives CASSPGVLAKNIQYF.

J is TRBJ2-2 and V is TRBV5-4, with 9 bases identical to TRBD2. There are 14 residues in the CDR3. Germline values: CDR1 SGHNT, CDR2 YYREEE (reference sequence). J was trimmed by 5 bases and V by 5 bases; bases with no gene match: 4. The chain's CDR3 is CASSSGSRTGELFF. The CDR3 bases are TGTGCCAGCAGTAGCGGGAGCCGGACCGGGGAGCTGTTTTTT.

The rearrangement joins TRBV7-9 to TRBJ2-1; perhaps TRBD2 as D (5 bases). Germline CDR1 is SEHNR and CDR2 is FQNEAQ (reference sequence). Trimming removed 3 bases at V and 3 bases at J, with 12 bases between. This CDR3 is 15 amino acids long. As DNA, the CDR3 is TGTGCCAGCAGCTTTAGCACGGGATTCTACAATGAGCAGTTCTTC. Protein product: CASSFSTGFYNEQFF.